These 32 T cell receptor beta chains originate from one sample sequenced in a study of cytomegalovirus exposure and HLA in healthy donors. Primers: 60 Vbeta forward and 13 Jbeta reverse. The protocol was immunoSEQ multiplex PCR, while the TCRdb copy is restricted to in-frame clones and leaves out a portion. The sample shows under 200,000 clones, roughly 85% of them seen only once. The sequenced sample consisted of PBMCs. The receptors come from a young man in good health and CMV-seropositive.

The chain carries TRBV11-3 and TRBJ2-1; 13 bases are shared with TRBD2. The CDR3 is 17 residues long. Germline CDR1 and CDR2: SGHNT and YENEEA. V shed 1 base and J 6 bases; nucleotides not matched to a gene: 6. The CDR3: CASSLGPTSGRFNEQFF. DNA of the CDR3: TGTGCCAGCAGCTTAGGGCCGACTAGCGGGAGGTTCAATGAGCAGTTCTTC.

The chain is built from TRBV4-2 and TRBJ1-5, with a weak D call TRBD1 (6 bases). The germline V and J ends were trimmed by 0 bases and 0 bases, with 18 bases remaining between them. Germline values: CDR1 LGHNA, CDR2 YNFKEQ. The CDR3 is 19 residues long. The CDR3 DNA follows: TGTGCCAGCAGCCAAGAAACAGGGAACAACCCCTATAGCAATCAGCCCCAGCATTTT. Translating it yields CASSQETGNNPYSNQPQHF.

V gene TRBV7-2 combines with J gene TRBJ1-2; a weak D match, TRBD1 (6 bases). From germline, CDR1 is SGHTA and CDR2 FQGNSA. V was shortened by 2 bases and J by 2 bases, with 12 bases between the two germline ends. The CDR3 runs to 15 residues. This CDR3 reads CASSLSSQGNYGYTF. The CDR3 DNA follows: TGTGCCAGCAGCTTATCGAGTCAGGGGAACTATGGCTACACCTTC. The entire variable domain, with the rest obtained from reference TRBV7-2 and TRBJ1-2, is as follows: GAGVSQSPSNKVTEKGKDVELRCDPISGHTALYWYRQSLGQGLEFLIYFQGNSAPDKSGLPSDRFSAERTGGSVSTLTIQRTQQEDSAVYLCASSLSSQGNYGYTFGSGTRLTVV.

This clone was counted a single time. The rearrangement links TRBV27 to TRBJ1-4; the D gene is possibly TRBD1 (5 bases). This CDR3 region has 16 residues. The V gene's germline CDR1 is MNHEY and CDR2 SMNVEV (reference sequence). V gave up 3 bases and J gave up 0 bases, with 11 bases separating them. The DNA of the CDR3 is TGTGCCAGCAGTTTGGGCTCAGGGACAACTAATGAAAAACTGTTTTTT. Amino acid sequence: CASSLGSGTTNEKLFF.

The rearrangement uses TRBV7-8 and TRBJ2-1; 11 bases agree with TRBD2. The CDR3 has 16 amino acids. CDR1 is SGHVS, CDR2 FQNEAQ, per germline. The V segment lost 0 bases and the J segment 3 bases; nucleotides outside the gene matches: 1. Here the CDR3 DNA reads TGTGCCAGCAGCTTAGCGCTAGCGGGAGGCTACAATGAGCAGTTCTTC. It is translated as CASSLALAGGYNEQFF.

The rearrangement joins TRBV27 to TRBJ2-2; 7 bases are a match to TRBD1. Germline CDR1 MNHEY, CDR2 SMNVEV (reference sequence). J lost 7 bases, V lost 6 bases, and 5 bases had no gene match. The CDR3 loop spans 13 amino acids. CDR3 DNA: TGTGCCAGCAGCCGACAGGGAAGCGGGGAGCTGTTTTTT. The encoded protein is CASSRQGSGELFF.

This clone has a single count. The V gene is TRBV27, the J gene TRBJ2-1, with TRBD1 identical over 10 bases. J was trimmed by 1 base and V by 6 bases; bases with no gene match: 3. The length of the CDR3 is 15 residues. Germline V gene sequence: CDR1 MNHEY, CDR2 SMNVEV (reference sequence). The CDR3 DNA is TGTGCCAGCAGCCGGGACAGGGGTTCCTACAATGAGCAGTTCTTC. Residues: CASSRDRGSYNEQFF.

The rearrangement uses TRBV5-6 and TRBJ2-2; perhaps TRBD2 as D (5 bases). Trimming removed 5 bases from V and 2 bases from J, with 16 bases in between. Germline V gives CDR1 SGHDT, CDR2 YYEEEE. The CDR3 runs to 16 residues. CDR3 protein: CASSWALTGNTGELFF. As DNA, the CDR3 is TGTGCCAGCAGTTGGGCCTTAACGGGAAACACCGGGGAGCTGTTTTTT.

As regards this clone: At the DNA level, this CDR3 is encoded by other sequences in the same sample as well. The gene calls are TRBV18 and TRBJ1-1, with D perhaps matching TRBD1 (6 bases). CDR3 size: 14 residues. Germline V gene lookup returns CDR1 KGHSH and CDR2 LQKENI. Trimming removed 3 bases at V and 1 base at J, with 9 bases between. In DNA, the CDR3 is TGTGCCAGCTCACCCCGGACAGCGAACACTGAAGCTTTCTTT. Translated: CASSPRTANTEAFF.

The chain employs TRBV19 and TRBJ2-1; TRBD1 aligns across 8 bases. Trimming took 1 base from V and 4 from J; bases not matched to a gene: 6. CDR1 is LNHDA, CDR2 SQIVND, per germline (reference sequence). CDR3 length: 16 residues. In DNA, the CDR3 is TGTGCCAGTAGTATAGGCTACAGGGGGTGGTACAATGAGCAGTTCTTC. It specifies CASSIGYRGWYNEQFF.

The CDR3 spells CATAPRAGGSYNEQFF. Written as DNA, the CDR3 is TGTGCCACCGCTCCTAGGGCGGGAGGTTCCTACAATGAGCAGTTCTTC. The J gene is TRBJ2-1, the V gene TRBV15, with 8 bases aligning to TRBD2. Germline lookup yields CDR1 LNHNV and CDR2 YYDKDF (reference sequence). The junction had 10 bases not matched to a gene; V was cut back by 8 bases and J by 1 base. The CDR3 contains 16 residues.

V usage is TRBV5-8 and J usage is TRBJ2-7, with a possible D match to TRBD2 (7 bases). The V end was cut by 0 bases, the J end by 6 bases, with 13 bases between. The CDR3 covers 14 residues. Germline V gene data show CDR1 as SGHTS and CDR2 as YDEGEE. CDR3 DNA sequence: TGTGCCAGCAGCTTGGTGGGGGGGCAGGGCGAGCAGTACGTC. As protein: CASSLVGGQGEQYV.

The gene calls are TRBV4-3 and TRBJ2-3; D is uncertain. The CDR3 covers 16 residues. Germline CDR1 reads LGHNA; CDR2 reads YSLEER. V lost 0 bases and J lost 1, with 11 bases in between. The CDR3 loop reads CASSQEMAAGTDTQYF. The CDR3, as DNA: TGCGCCAGCAGCCAAGAAATGGCGGCTGGCACAGATACGCAGTATTTT.

The V and J genes are TRBV7-2 and TRBJ2-1, with 7 bases identical to TRBD1. Unmatched junction bases numbered 10, after V lost 5 bases and J lost 6 bases. The germline V gene has CDR1 SGHTA and CDR2 FQGNSA. The length of the CDR3 is 15 residues. The CDR3 reads CASSPLQGRSNEQFF. As DNA, the CDR3 is TGTGCCAGCAGCCCGCTACAGGGGCGGTCCAATGAGCAGTTCTTC.

The CDR3 protein is CASSPAQGSGNTIYF. The CDR3 DNA sequence: TGTGCCAGCTCACCAGCACAGGGGTCTGGAAACACCATATATTTT. The chain links TRBV18 to TRBJ1-3; 7 nucleotides align to TRBD1. CDR1 and CDR2 (germline): KGHSH, LQKENI. The CDR3 has 15 amino acids. V shed 2 bases and J 1 base; nucleotides not matched to a gene: 2.

This chain connects TRBV20-1 to TRBJ2-1; D is uncertain. CDR3 length: 10 amino acids. The germline CDR1 and CDR2 sequences are DFQATT and SNEGSKA (reference sequence). Between the trimmed V and J ends, which lost 5 bases and 10 bases, there was a span of 9 bases. The CDR3 sequence is CSAVLGEQFF. In nucleotides, the CDR3 is TGCAGTGCTGTTCTAGGCGAGCAGTTCTTC.

This clone turned up a few times. The gene calls are TRBV19 and TRBJ1-5; 9 positions match TRBD1. The germline gives CDR1 LNHDA, CDR2 SQIVND (reference sequence). Germline trimming cut 5 bases from V and 0 bases from J; bases unmatched to any gene: 14. CDR3 length: 19 amino acids. CDR3 protein: CASSPLWGTGNHSNQPQHF. The CDR3 DNA sequence: TGTGCCAGTAGTCCTTTGTGGGGGACAGGGAATCATAGCAATCAGCCCCAGCATTTT. The full variable domain, completed using reference TRBV19 and TRBJ1-5, is DGGITQSPKYLFRKEGQNVTLSCEQNLNHDAMYWYRQDPGQGLRLIYYSQIVNDFQKGDIAEGYSVSREKKESFPLTVTSAQKNPTAFYLCASSPLWGTGNHSNQPQHFGDGTRLSIL.

This chain connects TRBV7-9 to TRBJ2-5; 9 bases are a match to TRBD1. Per germline, CDR1 SEHNR and CDR2 FQNEAQ (reference sequence). V was pared by 4 bases and J by 5 bases, with 8 bases of the junction left unmatched. This CDR3 has 15 amino acids. The CDR3 coding sequence is TGTGCCAGCAGCTATCAACAGGGGGCCCAGGAGACCCAGTACTTC. It codes for CASSYQQGAQETQYF.

The chain employs TRBV15 and TRBJ1-1; possible D gene TRBD1, 6 bases. The CDR3 is 14 residues long. Trimming cost V 1 base and J 3 bases, with 9 bases left between them. Germline values: CDR1 LNHNV, CDR2 YYDKDF (reference sequence). CDR3 DNA sequence: TGTGCCACCAGCAGAGGGGACATTGACACTGAAGCTTTCTTT. Translated: CATSRGDIDTEAFF.

This clone was counted between two and nine times. The CDR3 here is CASSVGEVTVNEQFF. The CDR3 DNA sequence: TGTGCCAGCAGCGTAGGGGAGGTGACAGTGAATGAGCAGTTCTTC. The J gene is TRBJ2-1, the V gene TRBV9; a weak D match, TRBD2 (6 bases). Germline V lookup: CDR1 SGDLS, CDR2 YYNGEE. Deletions cut 0 bases from V and 7 bases from J, with 14 bases between. The CDR3 contains 15 residues.

The chain uses TRBV5-1 and TRBJ2-5; TRBD2 matches 9 bases. CDR3 length equals 18 residues. After removal of 4 bases from V and 1 base from J, the junction contained 14 bases not matched to a gene. The germline gives CDR1 SGHRS, CDR2 YFSETQ. This chain's CDR3 is CASSRLLAAREGQETQYF. The CDR3 nucleotides are TGCGCCAGCAGCCGTCTTCTAGCTGCGCGGGAGGGCCAAGAGACCCAGTACTTC.

The rearrangement links TRBV19 to TRBJ1-5; D is possibly TRBD1 (6 bases). Germline V lookup: CDR1 LNHDA, CDR2 SQIVND (reference sequence). V was clipped by 5 bases and J by 1 base, with 21 bases between them. The CDR3 has 18 amino acids. CDR3 nucleotide sequence: TGTGCCAGTAGTTCATATTGGGGAGGGGGGGACAGCAATCAGCCCCAGCATTTT. This sequence encodes CASSSYWGGGDSNQPQHF. The full variable domain, with the rest looked up from reference TRBV19 and TRBJ1-5, is DGGITQSPKYLFRKEGQNVTLSCEQNLNHDAMYWYRQDPGQGLRLIYYSQIVNDFQKGDIAEGYSVSREKKESFPLTVTSAQKNPTAFYLCASSSYWGGGDSNQPQHFGDGTRLSIL.

This rearrangement joins TRBV9 to TRBJ2-3, with TRBD2 identical over 8 bases. The trim removed 0 bases at V and 4 bases at J, leaving 1 base unmatched. The CDR3 covers 14 residues. Germline loops: CDR1 SGDLS, CDR2 YYNGEE. This CDR3 is CASSVAGGADTQYF. In nucleotides, the CDR3 is TGTGCCAGCAGCGTAGCGGGAGGGGCAGATACGCAGTATTTT.

The chain couples TRBV9 to TRBJ2-1; 11 nucleotides match TRBD1. This CDR3 has 15 residues. CDR1 is SGDLS, CDR2 YYNGEE, per germline. Unmatched junction bases numbered 9, after V lost 4 bases and J lost 9 bases. DNA of the CDR3: TGTGCCAGCAGCCCCGGGACAGGGGGTTCTAGTGAGCAGTTCTTC. Residues: CASSPGTGGSSEQFF.

This clone has a single count. This chain joins TRBV7-9 and TRBJ1-2; D remains unclear. Germline CDR1 and CDR2: SEHNR and FQNEAQ (reference sequence). The CDR3 runs 12 residues. Trimming cost V 1 base and J 8 bases, with 8 bases left between them. CDR3 amino acids: CASSLVREGYTF. DNA of the CDR3: TGTGCCAGCAGCTTAGTTCGGGAAGGCTACACCTTC.

The rearrangement links TRBV18 to TRBJ1-1; D gene unclear. Per germline, CDR1 KGHSH and CDR2 LQKENI. The CDR3 length is 16 residues. Trimming shortened V by 5 bases and J by 4 bases, and 20 bases separated the two germline ends. Here the CDR3 reads CASSSLKGQATTEAFF. The CDR3 DNA is TGTGCCAGCTCATCCCTAAAAGGTCAGGCTACCACTGAAGCTTTCTTT.

The chain joins TRBV4-3 to TRBJ2-3; D gene ambiguous. The CDR3 length is 14 residues. Trimming shortened V by 0 bases and J by 9 bases, and 13 bases separated the two germline ends. Germline V gene lookup returns CDR1 LGHNA and CDR2 YSLEER. CDR3 bases: TGCGCCAGCAGCCAAGATCCGTACCTCGGGACGCAGTATTTT. It encodes CASSQDPYLGTQYF.

The gene calls are TRBV19 and TRBJ2-1, with a weak D call TRBD2 (6 bases). Germline V lookup: CDR1 LNHDA, CDR2 SQIVND (reference sequence). V lost 3 bases and J 8 bases, leaving 17 bases between the germline ends. This CDR3 contains 15 residues. The CDR3 loop is CASSMVGGGMDEQFF. The CDR3 nucleotides are TGTGCCAGTAGTATGGTGGGAGGTGGGATGGATGAGCAGTTCTTC.

The chain employs TRBV2 and TRBJ2-3; weak D call: TRBD2 (6 bases). Trimming shortened V by 4 bases and J by 3 bases, and 11 bases separated the two germline ends. Germline values: CDR1 SNHLY, CDR2 FYNNEI. This CDR3 comprises 14 residues. Here the CDR3 reads CASSGGLATDTQYF. The CDR3 DNA reads TGTGCCAGCAGTGGAGGCCTAGCGACAGATACGCAGTATTTT. Full variable domain (rest looked up from reference TRBV2 and TRBJ2-3): EPEVTQTPSHQVTQMGQEVILRCVPISNHLYFYWYRQILGQKVEFLVSFYNNEISEKSEIFDDQFSVERPDGSNFTLKIRSTKLEDSAMYFCASSGGLATDTQYFGPGTRLTVL.

V is TRBV9 and J is TRBJ2-2; D remains unclear. V lost 3 bases and J 5 bases, leaving 17 bases between the germline ends. The germline CDR1 and CDR2 sequences are SGDLS and YYNGEE. CDR3 length equals 16 residues. The CDR3 loop reads CASSERGARATGELFF. CDR3 sequence (DNA): TGTGCCAGCAGCGAGAGAGGAGCTAGAGCTACCGGGGAGCTGTTTTTT. Full variable domain (rest looked up from reference TRBV9 and TRBJ2-2): DSGVTQTPKHLITATGQRVTLRCSPRSGDLSVYWYQQSLDQGLQFLIQYYNGEERAKGNILERFSAQQFPDLHSELNLSSLELGDSALYFCASSERGARATGELFFGEGSRLTVL.

The chain uses TRBV6-1 and TRBJ1-3; D might be TRBD1 (6 bases). Trimming removed 5 bases at V and 4 bases at J, with 12 bases between. Germline assignment: CDR1 MNHNS and CDR2 SASEGT. The CDR3 runs 14 residues. The CDR3 region is CASSPTGLGNTIYF. CDR3 bases: TGTGCCAGCAGTCCAACAGGGCTGGGAAACACCATATATTTT.

The table lists this clone with a count of one. The chain couples TRBV2 to TRBJ1-5; 7 bases map to TRBD1. CDR3 length: 15 residues. The V gene end was trimmed by 5 bases and the J gene end by 7 bases; junction bases not matched to a gene: 11. Germline-derived CDR1 and CDR2 are SNHLY and FYNNEI. The chain's CDR3 is CASSFADRVKQPQHF. The CDR3 region has the DNA TGTGCCAGCAGTTTCGCAGACAGGGTCAAACAGCCCCAGCATTTT.